This record looks at one T cell receptor (beta chain) sequence and its context. Its antigen remains unidentified. Qualities for individual bases were not recorded, and no much larger clone is one base off. The sample comes from a study of blood T cell repertoires in COVID-19 (dated by TCRdb to 2018 to 2021). Regarding the study in general: The collaborator samples originated in the United States, Italy and Spain and spanned the acute and convalescent phases of COVID-19. Deeply sampled blood TCRbeta repertoires from subjects exposed to, actively infected with, or recovered from COVID-19 were included in the dataset. Samples came from the ongoing ImmuneRACE study (first 160 participants) plus 1,254 subjects from 6 global collaborators. Where HLA class I and class II types were available, the types were taken from metadata supplied by the sample provider, not from assay-based typing. The repertoires were made available in a free public database intended to serve as a resource for research on the immune response to SARS-CoV-2. The sample metadata nearly always contained a de-identified subject ID, COVID-19 status, age in years and sex. The material from the prospective study consisted of cDNA or gDNA derived from T cells, B-cell-depleted T cells, or PBMCs.

On the study overall, not on this receptor specifically: The quantity of clinical and demographic metadata differed by source and by participant and was supplied without curation.

From the cysteine up to the phenylalanine, the CDR3 has a length of 15 residues. Just the 45-base CDR3 DNA is kept, in frame starting at base 1. The V end loses 1 base and the J end loses 3 bases, and a stretch of 9 bases separates them. Via the germline V gene (reference sequence), CDR1 is LGHDT and CDR2 YNNKEL. TCRbeta CDR3 regions were amplified from genomic DNA by means of the immunoSEQ Assay, a bias-controlled multiplex PCR. Concerning the study's data processing: Nucleated cell counts per sample were estimated from amplification of reference gene primers within the assay. To quantify the absolute abundance of each unique TCRbeta CDR3 rearrangement, sequence reads were collapsed and filtered. Productive Simpson clonality was computed per sample as the square root of Simpson's diversity index over productive rearrangements. TCRdb mirrors the immuneACCESS table, restricted to in-frame sequences. Some clones are absent from its copies; in checked studies, under half trace to an unresolved V gene, and the reason for the others is unknown. The DNA gave D and trimming, while V, J and clone size come from that table. In all, the sample holds fewer than 450,000 clones, and 80% to 95% of those were seen once. The ten largest account for 0.55% to 0.75% of the sample.

In the prospective study, participants were about 18 to 90 years old, resided in 24 geographic areas of the United States, and were enrolled through a virtual design. In the prospective study, participants were assigned to cohorts based on the clinical history participants reported in a screening survey and a study questionnaire. Recovered participants in ImmuneRACE Cohort 3 were defined as having two consecutive negative NP/OP PCR tests, clearance from a healthcare professional, or resolution of symptoms. In the prospective study, whole blood, serum and a nasopharyngeal or oropharyngeal swab were collected from each participant by mobile phlebotomists. Over an approximately two-month period, participants in the prospective study had the option of providing additional blood draws and questionnaires. Before DNA extraction, blood samples from the prospective study were shipped at room temperature or frozen.

The chain joins TRBV3-1 (or the pseudogene TRBV3-2) to TRBJ2-2; TRBD1 might be the D gene, on 5 matching bases. The sequenced sample consisted of PBMCs or T cells enriched from blood (not recorded which). The clonotype was recovered from a man between 18 and 35 years old who had recovered from COVID-19. CDR3 region: CASSQASGYTGELFF. In nucleotide form, the sequence is TGTGCCAGCAGCCAAGCTTCAGGGTACACCGGGGAGCTGTTTTTT.